The present T cell receptor beta chain was sequenced within a study of vaccination and CD4 T cells after COVID-19 (dated by TCRdb to 2022 to 2024). Concerning the study at large: Convalescent patients had a positive SARS-CoV-2 result on nasal swab PCR, and of these patients, nine had mild disease and one had severe disease. In the convalescent cohort there were six males and four females, among whom were two Hispanic individuals, seven Caucasians, two Asians and one multiracial person. As controls, cultures received a CEFX viral epitope pool (the positive control), an HIV-1 Nef peptide pool (the negative control), or no peptide at all. Culture stimuli were overlapping spike peptide pools from SARS-CoV-2 and from the common cold coronaviruses HCoV-NL63, HCoV-OC43 and HCoV-229E. Participants got two doses of the Pfizer-BioNTech BNT162b2 vaccine (n=8) or two doses of the Moderna mRNA-1273 vaccine (n=2). Post-vaccine blood samples were taken a median of about 70 days after the second vaccine dose, with a range of about 12 to 250 days. Post-COVID blood samples from convalescent patients were collected a median of around 110 days after diagnosis, with a range of roughly 30 to 161 days. In ten to eleven COVID-19 convalescent patients and 4 infection-naive healthy vaccine recipients, the spike-specific CD4+ TCR repertoire before mRNA vaccination was compared with the repertoire after mRNA vaccination.

What the work shows at the level of the full study, not this receptor alone: The median count of SARS-CoV-2-reactive clonotypes went up from approximately 20 after infection to 38 after vaccination, although the change was not significant. Among the post-vaccine SARS-CoV-2-reactive clones in convalescent patients, a median around 86% showed up only after vaccination, which suggests vaccine-specific priming. Only a relatively small number of convalescent patients were included in the study, and early timepoints following natural infection were not analyzed. Of the vaccine-specific clones in convalescent patients, 304 of 307, or nearly all, reacted only to SARS-CoV-2 spike and did not cross-react with common cold coronaviruses.

Library creation used PCR. At the Johns Hopkins FTIC core, DNA from the cultured CD4+ T cells underwent TCR sequencing with the Oncomine TCR Beta short-read assay. The QIAamp micro DNA kit was used to extract genomic DNA from the cultured CD4+ T cells. The Oncomine TCR Beta libraries from cultured CD4+ T cells were pooled using unique dual indexes and then sequenced on an Illumina iSeq 100. On the authors' methods: Non-productive sequences were removed, and CDR3s not starting with C, not ending with F or W, or shorter than 7 amino acids were discarded. Antigen-specific clonotypes were identified with the MANAFEST web application by comparing peptide-stimulated wells with reference and other culture wells. To be called positive, a clone needed an FDR below 0.05, an odds ratio above 5, and a productive frequency above 0.1% in at least two of three replicate wells. A clonotype was classed as cross-reactive if the clonotype showed significant expansion both in SARS-CoV-2 spike wells and in at least one common cold coronavirus spike condition. Using R version 3.6.1, CDR3 homology was evaluated through Levenshtein distances (stringdist) along with unrooted phylogenetic trees (ape). The public reads were quality trimmed at Q25 with fastp and then assembled into clones with MiXCR by TCRdb, keeping productive beta chains. Duplicate CDR3 protein sequences are folded into a single record with the most common DNA and genes. Here the V and J calls rest on TCRdb's processing, not on the authors' analysis. Recorded for this sample are about 19,000 distinct CDR3 sequences; roughly 55% of them occurred a single time. More than 6.5% of the sample belongs to the ten largest clones.

What this sample's treatment or condition label stands for: approximately nine-day PBMC culture with coronavirus spike peptide pools or control peptides (ViraFEST assay). The ViraFEST assay was used in the study, in which antigen-specific T cells were expanded with peptide pools and expanded clonotypes were subsequently identified by TCR sequencing. The convalescent patients' positive SARS-CoV-2 PCR tests fell between March and December 2020, which was before the Alpha, Beta and Delta variants emerged in the United States. PBMCs were cultured at around 2 million per well in IMDM supplemented with approximately 5% human AB serum and around 10 IU/ml IL-2, with about 9 ug/ml peptide pools added. On days 3 and 7, half of the culture medium was replaced with fresh IL-2-containing medium. After more than 8 days of culture, CD4+ T cells were isolated by negative selection using the EasySep CD4+ T cell isolation kit. Ficoll-Paque Plus gradient centrifugation was used to isolate PBMCs from whole blood, and the isolated PBMCs were then either used fresh or cryopreserved at -140C. Each culture condition was generally run in triplicate wells.

Including the terminal cysteine and phenylalanine, the CDR3 comprises 12 residues. Of the read, only the CDR3 DNA is kept; its 36 bases are in frame from base 1. Via the germline V gene (reference sequence), CDR1 is DFQATT and CDR2 SNEGSKA. The V and J ends are trimmed by 2 bases and 4 bases, leaving 8 bases between them. Details on this clonotype: Its binding antigen is unknown. The sample holds no much larger clone one base away, and base qualities are not on file.

This clonotype was sampled from a human donor who had recovered from COVID-19. In this chain, TRBV20-1 is recombined with TRBJ2-5; possibly the D gene is TRBD2, per 5 matching bases. The sample comprised CD4+ T cells from blood, cultured in vitro. The CDR3 amino acid sequence is: CSARPGRETQYF. The nucleotides read TGCAGTGCTAGACCGGGGAGAGAGACCCAGTACTTC.